This entry features one TCR beta chain sequence. The data were obtained in a study of CD8 T cells in Susac syndrome. RNA totalling about 0.5 to 1 ug underwent reverse transcription with random hexamers. It was immunoSEQ multiplex PCR that amplified TCR beta CDR3 across 54 Vbeta and 13 Jbeta. TCRdb called the immunoSEQ multiplex PCR reads again in MiXCR, with one record for every CDR3 protein. The profile shows 150,000 to 250,000 distinct CDR3 sequences, more than 90% of them singletons. The CDR3 contains 10 residues. CDR1 SQVTM and CDR2 ANQGSEA come from the germline V gene. V dropped 7 bases and J dropped 5 bases, with 6 bases sitting between them.

The TCR comes from a human donor with multiple sclerosis. This chain joins TRBV29-1 and TRBJ2-1; no clear D. The sample was CD4+ T cells from PBMCs. The CDR3 DNA sequence: TGCAGCGCCTTTCACAATGAGCAGTTCTTC. Its protein product is CSAFHNEQFF.